This T cell receptor beta chain was observed in a study of blood T cell repertoires in COVID-19. For the study at large: Samples came from the United States, Italy and Spain, spanning acute and convalescent COVID-19. Sources were T cells, B-cell-depleted T cells, or PBMCs; the material itself was cDNA or gDNA.

Per the authors' pipeline: Amplification of reference gene primers was used by the study to estimate nucleated cell counts. TCRdb's table, derived via immunoSEQ multiplex PCR, lists solely in-frame clones and lacks some. V and J calls plus clone size are reproduced from that table; the DNA served to infer D and trimming. The sample records roughly 250,000 clones, 83% being singletons. CDR1 and CDR2 (germline): WSHSY, SAAADI. The CDR3 extends over 17 amino acids. Deletions cut 3 bases from V and 1 base from J, with 16 bases between. This rearrangement joins TRBV10-2 to TRBJ2-1; a possible D gene is TRBD2 (5 bases). The sample consisted of peripheral blood. This TCR derives from a human donor in a cohort sampled during active COVID-19. The CDR3 here is CASSDQGLTRSYNEQFF. The DNA of the CDR3 is TGCGCCAGCAGTGATCAAGGACTGACACGTTCCTACAATGAGCAGTTCTTC.